The 15 T cell receptor beta chains below all came from one sample that was sequenced in a study of breast tumors, draining lymph nodes, adjacent tissues. TCRdb redid the calling of the multiplex PCR reads with MiXCR, one entry per CDR3 protein. The table shows a few hundred thousand distinct CDR3 sequences, with under 35% occurring only once. Axillary draining lymph nodes of breast cancer patients supplied the node samples. The sample consisted of axillary lymph node tissue. The receptors were sampled from a female donor with breast cancer. Some clones in this sample may be carry-over from other donors' samples.

This chain uses TRBV12-3 or TRBV12-4 with TRBJ2-5, with TRBD2 matching over 12 bases. J gave up 4 bases and V 7 bases, and 7 bases lay outside the gene matches. The CDR3 loop spans 15 amino acids. CDR3 bases: TGTGCCAGCACCCGGACTAGCGGGGAGAGAGAGACCCAGTACTTC. Protein sequence: CASTRTSGERETQYF.

This clonotype has at least ten counts. The chain recombines TRBV7-2 with TRBJ1-2; D possibly corresponds to TRBD1 (5 bases). CDR3 length: 15 residues. Trimming took off 3 bases at V and 5 bases at J, with 16 bases between the two ends. Per the germline V gene, CDR1 is SGHTA and CDR2 is FQGNSA. The CDR3 nucleotides are TGTGCCAGCAGCTTTCCCGAGAAAGGGGATTATGGCTACACCTTC. Protein: CASSFPEKGDYGYTF.

In the case of this clonotype: Since the CDR3 does not end with the conserved phenylalanine or tryptophan, this likely comes from a read error. The limits of the CDR3 on the DNA are not certain, so only TCRdb's listed CDR3 is given. J is TRBJ1-6 and V is TRBV10-3. Germline CDR1 ENHRY, CDR2 SYGVKD. A total of 8 residues make up the CDR3, ends included. CDR3 protein: CAISESAV.

Ten or more counts support this clonotype. The chain employs TRBV12-3 or TRBV12-4 and TRBJ2-3, with 7 bases lining up with TRBD2. This CDR3 spans 11 amino acids. V shed 8 bases, J shed 5 bases, and the junction held 1 base outside the gene matches. CDR3 bases: TGTGCCAGCGGGGGGGGAGATACGCAGTATTTT. The encoded protein is CASGGGDTQYF.

This clonotype has a count of ten or more. The chain carries TRBV4-2 and TRBJ1-6, with D uncertain. This CDR3 is 17 amino acids long. The V gene lost 0 bases and the J gene lost 0 bases, with 9 bases spanning the gap. Germline assignment: CDR1 LGHNA and CDR2 YNFKEQ. The chain's CDR3 is CASSQDLGSSYNSPLHF. The CDR3 DNA follows: TGTGCCAGCAGCCAAGATCTAGGCAGCTCCTATAATTCACCCCTCCACTTT.

This clonotype was counted ten times or more. This rearrangement joins TRBV7-3 to TRBJ2-1; the match to TRBD1 covers 7 bases. Trimming cost V 5 bases and J 15 bases; bases outside gene matches: 16. CDR1 and CDR2 from the germline V gene are SGHTA and FQGTGA. The CDR3 runs to 14 residues. The CDR3 DNA is TGTGCCAGCAGCCACAACTCCGGACAGGATGGTCGGTTCTTC. This encodes CASSHNSGQDGRFF. The variable domain in full, completed from reference TRBV7-3 and TRBJ2-1, reads GAGVSQTPSNKVTEKGKYVELRCDPISGHTALYWYRQSLGQGPEFLIYFQGTGAADDSGLPNDRFFAVRPEGSVSTLKIQRTERGDSAVYLCASSHNSGQDGRFFGPGTRLTVL.

Points on this clonotype: A read error may account for a junction end that differs from germline. The chain combines TRBV6-1 with TRBJ2-3, with D tentatively TRBD1 or TRBD2 (5 bases each). Germline CDR1 MNHNS, CDR2 SASEGT. The CDR3 spans 16 residues. The CDR3 coding sequence is TGTGCCAGCAGTCAAGCGGTGGGGCTGGGACCAGATACGCAGTATTTT. Amino acids: CASSQAVGLGPDTQYF.

This clonotype was seen a few times. V and J are TRBV6-6 and TRBJ2-1; D is possibly TRBD1 or TRBD2 (6 bases each). Trimming removed 0 bases from V and 5 bases from J, with 23 bases in between. CDR3 length equals 19 residues. The V gene's germline CDR1 is MNHNY and CDR2 SVGAGI (reference sequence). As DNA, the CDR3 is TGTGCCAGCAGTTACTCGGGCCAGGGGTTTCTAGCGCGCAACAATGAGCAGTTCTTC. It is translated as CASSYSGQGFLARNNEQFF.

J is TRBJ1-1 and V is TRBV25-1; no clear D gene. Trimming cost V 6 bases and J 3 bases, with 5 bases left between them. The CDR3 sequence is 11 residues long. The V gene's germline CDR1 is MGHDK and CDR2 SYGVNS. The CDR3 nucleotides are TGTGCCAGCAGGGCTGACACTGAAGCTTTCTTT. Amino acid sequence: CASRADTEAFF.

This clonotype was seen more than once but under ten times. This chain links TRBV5-6 with TRBJ1-5; TRBD1 might be the D (6 bases). V lost 3 bases to trimming and J lost 6 bases, with 16 bases between them. The CDR3 is 15 residues long. In germline, CDR1 is SGHDT, CDR2 YYEEEE. The DNA of the CDR3 is TGTGCCAGCAGCTGGGCAGGGGCTTCGGGTCAGCCCCAGCATTTT. Residues: CASSWAGASGQPQHF.

This clonotype has at least ten counts. The rearrangement links TRBV5-1 to TRBJ1-3, with D unresolved. This CDR3 spans 13 amino acids. Germline CDR1 SGHRS, CDR2 YFSETQ. Trimming took off 0 bases at V and 3 bases at J, with 4 bases between the two ends. CDR3 DNA sequence: TGCGCCAGCAGCTTGGTTCTTGGAAACACCATATATTTT. Residues: CASSLVLGNTIYF.

This clonotype was detected a few times. The rearrangement uses TRBV3-1 and TRBJ1-2; no definite D call. CDR3 length: 16 residues. Germline assignment: CDR1 LGHDT and CDR2 YNNKEL (reference sequence). V gave up 0 bases and J gave up 4 bases, with 15 bases separating them. CDR3 DNA: TGTGCCAGCAGCCAAGATAATCGTCTAACTGGCTATGGCTACACCTTC. Translated, it gives CASSQDNRLTGYGYTF. Drawing the rest from reference TRBV3-1 and TRBJ1-2, the complete variable domain is DTAVSQTPKYLVTQMGNDKSIKCEQNLGHDTMYWYKQDSKKFLKIMFSYNNKELIINETVPNRFSPKSPDKAHLNLHINSLELGDSAVYFCASSQDNRLTGYGYTFGSGTRLTVV.

This clonotype was detected ten times or more. The rearrangement uses TRBV7-2 and TRBJ2-3; 7 bases line up with TRBD1. V lost 5 bases to trimming and J lost 2 bases; unmatched junction nucleotides: 4. Germline V gene data show CDR1 as SGHTA and CDR2 as FQGNSA. This CDR3 region has 14 residues. The DNA for the CDR3 is TGTGCCAGCAGCCCGACAGGGTCCACAGATACGCAGTATTTT. Translated, it gives CASSPTGSTDTQYF.

The V call is TRBV20-1, the J call TRBJ1-2; TRBD1 is a possible D gene (6 bases). Trimming pared 3 bases from V and 8 bases from J, leaving 13 bases between. Germline V gene lookup returns CDR1 DFQATT and CDR2 SNEGSKA (reference sequence). The CDR3 is made up of 12 amino acids. CDR3 DNA sequence: TGCAGTGCTAGTAAGGGGGGGAGCGGCTACACCTTC. Its protein product is CSASKGGSGYTF.

The rearrangement uses TRBV19 and TRBJ2-2, with D uncertain. Trimming cost V 8 bases and J 5 bases, with 12 bases left between them. This CDR3 is 13 amino acids long. Germline values: CDR1 LNHDA, CDR2 SQIVND (reference sequence). The DNA of the CDR3 is TGTGCCAGTCCTGCCGAGAGGACCGGGGAGCTGTTTTTT. This translates into CASPAERTGELFF. Full variable domain (missing parts from reference TRBV19 and TRBJ2-2): DGGITQSPKYLFRKEGQNVTLSCEQNLNHDAMYWYRQDPGQGLRLIYYSQIVNDFQKGDIAEGYSVSREKKESFPLTVTSAQKNPTAFYLCASPAERTGELFFGEGSRLTVL.